These 6 T cell receptor beta chains originate from one sample sequenced in a study of shared clonotypes between healthy human individuals. TCRdb keeps only in-frame clones here, not all; method: immunoSEQ multiplex PCR. This table holds roughly 2.2 million clones, approximately 95% found once. Sequenced input: naive CD4+ T cells from PBMCs. Subset specified: CD45RA+ positively selected. Every receptor here comes from a man aged 18 to 35 in good health. Some clones in this sample may be carry-over from other donors' samples.

This chain connects TRBV27 to TRBJ2-7; D is ambiguous. Trimming cost V 2 bases and J 5 bases, with 13 bases left between them. The V gene's germline CDR1 is MNHEY and CDR2 SMNVEV (reference sequence). The CDR3 extends over 14 amino acids. Written as DNA, the CDR3 is TGTGCCAGCAGTTTAATACCCGGTAAAGACGAGCAGTACTTC. As protein: CASSLIPGKDEQYF.

V and J are TRBV19 and TRBJ1-2; D might be TRBD1 (5 bases). V was trimmed by 4 bases and J by 5 bases, leaving 11 bases between them. The CDR3 covers 13 residues. Germline assignment: CDR1 LNHDA and CDR2 SQIVND (reference sequence). The CDR3 DNA reads TGTGCCAGTAGTACGACCTGGACATATGGCTACACCTTC. Encoded protein: CASSTTWTYGYTF.

This chain uses TRBV6-1 with TRBJ2-3, with TRBD2 matching 9 bases. CDR3 length equals 15 residues. Per the germline V gene, CDR1 is MNHNS and CDR2 is SASEGT. Losses at the gene ends were 7 bases for V and 6 bases for J; bases not matched to a gene: 11. The CDR3 DNA is TGTGCCAGCATCGAAGGAGGTAGCGGGAGTGATACGCAGTATTTT. Protein sequence: CASIEGGSGSDTQYF.

The rearrangement links TRBV14 to TRBJ2-2; the D gene is possibly TRBD2 (6 bases). Trimming stripped 6 bases from V and 3 bases from J, with 11 bases between. Germline V gene lookup returns CDR1 SGHDN and CDR2 FVKESK. The CDR3 covers 14 residues. CDR3 nucleotide sequence: TGTGCCAGCAGAACCGGGACTCACACCGGGGAGCTGTTTTTT. Its protein is CASRTGTHTGELFF. Full variable domain (rest looked up from reference TRBV14 and TRBJ2-2): EAGVTQFPSHSVIEKGQTVTLRCDPISGHDNLYWYRRVMGKEIKFLLHFVKESKQDESGMPNNRFLAERTGGTYSTLKVQPAELEDSGVYFCASRTGTHTGELFFGEGSRLTVL.

The rearrangement uses TRBV4-3 and TRBJ2-1; D unclear. V lost 1 base to trimming and J lost 7 bases, with 11 bases between them. Germline V gene data show CDR1 as LGHNA and CDR2 as YSLEER. The CDR3 loop spans 14 amino acids. The CDR3 loop reads CASSQVEQSNEQFF. The CDR3 bases are TGCGCCAGCAGCCAAGTTGAACAATCTAATGAGCAGTTCTTC.

The rearrangement joins TRBV29-1 to TRBJ1-2; D ambiguous. V dropped 0 bases and J dropped 5 bases, with 13 bases sitting between them. This CDR3 is built from 14 residues. The V gene's germline CDR1 is SQVTM and CDR2 ANQGSEA. The CDR3 DNA reads TGCAGCGTTGAAGATTCATGGGAAGGATATGGCTACACCTTC. This gives the protein CSVEDSWEGYGYTF.